The entry below gives a single TCR beta chain sequence along with its context. These data come from a study of blood T cell repertoires in COVID-19. Study background: Nucleic acid was either cDNA or gDNA, and it came from T cells, B-cell-depleted T cells, or PBMCs.

Original processing notes: By means of reference gene primer amplification, nucleated cell counts were estimated. The table came from immunoSEQ multiplex PCR; TCRdb's copy has only in-frame clones and leaves some out. V, J and clone size derive from that table, while D and trimming were established from the DNA sequence. The data show about 130,000 clones, 81% seen once. V lost 4 bases to trimming and J lost 3 bases; unmatched junction nucleotides: 6. The V gene's germline CDR1 is SQVTM and CDR2 ANQGSEA. There are 14 residues in the CDR3. The sequence came from a man aged 25-40 years with COVID-19, enrolled during active disease. Sequencing was done on a sample of peripheral blood. V is TRBV29-1 and J is TRBJ2-4, with 7 bases matching TRBD2. The DNA of the CDR3 is TGCAGCGTTGCGCGCCCGGGAGGCAAAAACATTCAGTACTTC. Protein sequence: CSVARPGGKNIQYF. The full variable domain, completed using reference TRBV29-1 and TRBJ2-4, is SAVISQKPSRDICQRGTSLTIQCQVDSQVTMMFWYRQQPGQSLTLIATANQGSEATYESGFVIDKFPISRPNLTFSTLTVSNMSPEDSSIYLCSVARPGGKNIQYFGAGTRLSVL.